The 8 T cell receptor beta chains listed next were all sequenced from one sample in a study of blood T cells in healthy people across ages. Sample-barcoded 5' priming and a J-beta primer mix drove a second PCR of about 7 to 12 cycles. Each CDR3 protein is one row after TCRdb ran MiXCR on the 5' RACE reads. Among around 900,000 distinct CDR3 sequences listed, just over 50% were seen once. The sequenced sample consisted of blood. These receptors originate from a woman aged 55 to 70 in good health.

V usage is TRBV27 and J usage is TRBJ1-6; unclear D gene. V was shortened by 5 bases and J by 11 bases, with 10 bases between the two germline ends. CDR3 size: 12 residues. CDR1 is MNHEY, CDR2 SMNVEV, per germline (reference sequence). In nucleotides, the CDR3 is TGTGCCAGCAGTCTACCTGGGGCACCCCTCCACTTT. This codes for CASSLPGAPLHF.

This clonotype was observed a few times. The DNA is omitted, as the CDR3 cannot be located on it reliably, and the CDR3 follows TCRdb's listing. The rearrangement links TRBV21-1 to TRBJ2-7; TRBD1 is taken as the D call from the table, unchecked against the DNA. TRBV21-1 is labeled a pseudogene. The CDR3 has 17 residues if both end residues are counted. The CDR3 sequence: CASSKVGEGAGVYEQYF.

This clonotype was recorded a few times. This chain links TRBV19 with TRBJ2-7; 9 bases agree with TRBD2. The V segment lost 8 bases and the J segment 5 bases; nucleotides outside the gene matches: 7. The CDR3 length is 13 residues. Germline V gene lookup returns CDR1 LNHDA and CDR2 SQIVND (reference sequence). For the CDR3, the DNA is TGTGCCAGTGGTCCGGGACTAGCAAACGAGCAGTACTTC. Its translation: CASGPGLANEQYF.

There are a few counts of this clonotype. The rearrangement links TRBV12-3 or TRBV12-4 to TRBJ1-1; no reliable D call. This CDR3 contains 15 residues. Trimming took 6 bases from V and 0 from J, leaving 14 bases between them. The DNA of the CDR3 is TGTGCCAGCAGCCGGACTGCAAACATGAACACTGAAGCTTTCTTT. Translation gives CASSRTANMNTEAFF.

This chain connects TRBV7-2 to TRBJ2-7, with D perhaps matching TRBD1 (6 bases). This CDR3 has 14 amino acids. V lost 5 bases and J lost 0, with 11 bases in between. Germline V gene data show CDR1 as SGHTA and CDR2 as FQGNSA. CDR3: CASSRYRDSYEQYF. The CDR3 bases are TGTGCCAGCAGCAGATACAGGGACTCCTACGAGCAGTACTTC. The full variable domain, rest sourced from reference TRBV7-2 and TRBJ2-7, is GAGVSQSPSNKVTEKGKDVELRCDPISGHTALYWYRQSLGQGLEFLIYFQGNSAPDKSGLPSDRFSAERTGGSVSTLTIQRTQQEDSAVYLCASSRYRDSYEQYFGPGTRLTVT.

V is TRBV4-2 and J is TRBJ2-3; D is ambiguous. CDR3 length equals 14 residues. V gave up 0 bases and J gave up 4 bases, with 8 bases separating them. Germline V gives CDR1 LGHNA, CDR2 YNFKEQ. This CDR3 is CASSQDPVSDTQYF. The CDR3 nucleotides are TGTGCCAGCAGCCAAGATCCGGTCTCAGATACGCAGTATTTT.

This chain links TRBV6-1 with TRBJ2-7, with 9 bases matching TRBD2. This CDR3 has 17 amino acids. Unmatched junction bases numbered 9, after V lost 1 base and J lost 2 bases. The germline V gene encodes CDR1 MNHNS and CDR2 SASEGT. CDR3 nucleotides: TGTGCCAGCAGTGAAGAGTCCCCGACTAGCGGAGCCTACGAGCAGTACTTC. Amino acid sequence: CASSEESPTSGAYEQYF.

In this sample, this clonotype turned up once. The chain employs TRBV4-1 and TRBJ1-6; unclear D gene. Per germline, CDR1 MGHRA and CDR2 YSYEKL. This CDR3 spans 19 amino acids. Trimming removed 0 bases at V and 7 bases at J, with 22 bases between. This CDR3 is CASSQDAGVSRSTNSPLHF. For the CDR3, the DNA is TGCGCCAGCAGCCAAGATGCGGGTGTGTCCCGAAGTACAAATTCACCCCTCCACTTT.